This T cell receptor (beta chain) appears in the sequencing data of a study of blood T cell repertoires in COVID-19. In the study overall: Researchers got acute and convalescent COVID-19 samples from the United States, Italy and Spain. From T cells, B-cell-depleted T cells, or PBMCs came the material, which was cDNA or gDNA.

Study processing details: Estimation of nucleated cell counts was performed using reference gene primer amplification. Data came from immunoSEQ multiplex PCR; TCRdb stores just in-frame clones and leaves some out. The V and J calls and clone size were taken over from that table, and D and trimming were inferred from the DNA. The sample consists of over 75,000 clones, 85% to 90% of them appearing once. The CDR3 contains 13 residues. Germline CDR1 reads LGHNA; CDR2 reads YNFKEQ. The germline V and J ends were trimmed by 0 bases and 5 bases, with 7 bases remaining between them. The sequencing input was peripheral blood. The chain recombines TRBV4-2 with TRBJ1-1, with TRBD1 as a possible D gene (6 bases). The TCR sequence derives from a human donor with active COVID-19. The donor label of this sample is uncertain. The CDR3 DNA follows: TGTGCCAGCAGCCAAGAAGGGGGTACTGAAGCTTTCTTT. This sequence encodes CASSQEGGTEAFF.